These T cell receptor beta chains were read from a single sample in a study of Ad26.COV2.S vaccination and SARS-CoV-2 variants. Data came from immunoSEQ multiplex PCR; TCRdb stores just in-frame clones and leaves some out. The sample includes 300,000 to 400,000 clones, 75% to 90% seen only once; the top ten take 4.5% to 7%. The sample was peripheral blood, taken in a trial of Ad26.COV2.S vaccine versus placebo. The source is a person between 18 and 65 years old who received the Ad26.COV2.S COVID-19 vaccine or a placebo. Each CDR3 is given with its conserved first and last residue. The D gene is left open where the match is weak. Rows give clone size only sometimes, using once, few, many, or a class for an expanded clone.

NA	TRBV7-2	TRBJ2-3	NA	CASSLAHSTDTQYF	TGTGCCAGCAGCTTAGCACACAGCACAGATACGCAGTATTTT
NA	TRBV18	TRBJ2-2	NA	CASSQRGGDPGELFF	TGTGCCAGCTCCCAACGAGGGGGAGATCCCGGGGAGCTGTTTTTT
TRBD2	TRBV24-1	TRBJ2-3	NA	CATSYAGVALDTQYF	TGTGCCACCAGCTACGCGGGGGTCGCTTTGGATACGCAGTATTTT
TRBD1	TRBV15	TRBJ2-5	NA	CATSLRLRGETQYF	TGTGCCACCAGCTTACGTCTCAGGGGGGAGACCCAGTACTTC
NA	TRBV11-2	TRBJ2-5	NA	CASSSHPYQETQYF	TGTGCCAGCAGCTCTCATCCGTACCAAGAGACCCAGTACTTC
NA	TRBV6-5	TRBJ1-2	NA	CASSRGENSYGYTF	TGTGCCAGCAGTAGGGGCGAAAATAGCTATGGCTACACCTTC
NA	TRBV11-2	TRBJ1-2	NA	CASSPAGYGYTF	TGTGCCAGCAGCCCCGCCGGGTATGGCTACACCTTC
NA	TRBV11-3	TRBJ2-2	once	CASSLTGTNTGELFF	TGTGCCAGCAGCCTGACAGGGACTAACACCGGGGAGCTGTTTTTT
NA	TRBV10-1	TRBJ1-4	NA	CASSSGTGNEKLFF	TGCGCCAGCAGTTCGGGGACGGGGAATGAAAAACTGTTTTTT
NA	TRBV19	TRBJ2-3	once	CASSNFWGSGRTDTQYF	TGTGCCAGTAGTAACTTTTGGGGGTCAGGGAGGACAGATACGCAGTATTTT
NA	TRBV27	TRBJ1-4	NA	CASSFMAGDILGEKLFF	TGTGCCAGCAGTTTTATGGCAGGCGACATCTTGGGCGAAAAACTGTTTTTT
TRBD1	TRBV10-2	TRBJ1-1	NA	CATVGQGDTEAFF	TGCGCCACCGTCGGACAGGGAGACACTGAAGCTTTCTTT
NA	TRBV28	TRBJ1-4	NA	CASSLIPNEKLFF	TGTGCCAGCAGTTTGATTCCCAATGAAAAACTGTTTTTT
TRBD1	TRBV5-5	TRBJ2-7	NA	CASSPDRDEQYF	TGTGCCAGCAGTCCTGACAGGGACGAGCAGTACTTC
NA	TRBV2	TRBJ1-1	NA	CASSRQSPEAFF	TGTGCCAGCAGTCGACAATCCCCTGAAGCTTTCTTT
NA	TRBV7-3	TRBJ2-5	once	CASSLMGRVQETQYF	TGTGCCAGCAGCTTAATGGGAAGAGTCCAAGAGACCCAGTACTTC
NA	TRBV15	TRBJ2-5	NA	CATSRDPTGLQETQYF	TGTGCCACCAGCAGAGATCCGACAGGCCTCCAAGAGACCCAGTACTTC
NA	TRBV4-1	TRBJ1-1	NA	CASSQDSAGYTEAFF	TGCGCCAGCAGCCAAGATTCGGCAGGATACACTGAAGCTTTCTTT
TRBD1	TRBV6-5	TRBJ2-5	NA	CASSYQGQGETQYF	TGTGCCAGCAGTTACCAAGGACAGGGAGAGACCCAGTACTTC
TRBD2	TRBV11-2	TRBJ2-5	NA	CASSHSPSESGVRETQYF	TGTGCCAGCAGCCATTCCCCCTCGGAGAGCGGGGTGCGTGAGACCCAGTACTTC
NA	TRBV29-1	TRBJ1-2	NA	CSVDETTGGGDGYTF	TGCAGCGTTGACGAAACCACTGGGGGCGGAGATGGCTACACCTTC
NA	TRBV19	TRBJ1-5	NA	CASSEGNQPQHF	TGTGCCAGTAGTGAGGGGAATCAGCCCCAGCATTTT
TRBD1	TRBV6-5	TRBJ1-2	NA	CASSLGTDLNYGYTF	TGTGCCAGCAGTCTAGGGACAGACCTGAACTATGGCTACACCTTC
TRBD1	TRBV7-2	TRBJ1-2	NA	CASSPRGKDYGYTF	TGTGCCAGCAGCCCCAGGGGGAAGGACTATGGCTACACCTTC
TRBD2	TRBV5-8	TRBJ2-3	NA	CASSLQALAGDTGDTQYF	TGTGCCAGCAGCTTGCAGGCACTAGCGGGGGACACCGGAGATACGCAGTATTTT
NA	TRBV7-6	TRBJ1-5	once	CASSLSVRGDQPQHF	TGTGCCAGCAGCTTAAGTGTGAGAGGGGATCAGCCCCAGCATTTT
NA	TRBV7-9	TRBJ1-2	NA	CASSSNLDNYGYTF	TGTGCCAGCAGCTCCAATTTGGATAACTATGGCTACACCTTC
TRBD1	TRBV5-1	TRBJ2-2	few	CASSLGQGDTGELFF	TGCGCCAGCAGCTTGGGACAGGGGGACACCGGGGAGCTGTTTTTT
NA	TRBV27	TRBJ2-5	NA	CASSLGPLEETQYF	TGTGCCAGCAGTTTAGGGCCGCTAGAGGAGACCCAGTACTTC
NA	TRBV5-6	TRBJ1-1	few	CASSLRGTEAFF	TGTGCCAGCAGCTTGCGGGGGACTGAAGCTTTCTTT
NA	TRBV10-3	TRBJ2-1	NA	CANQGDGNEQFF	TGTGCCAACCAGGGAGACGGCAATGAGCAGTTCTTC
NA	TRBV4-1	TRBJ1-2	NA	CASSPTPGGDYGYTF	TGCGCCAGCAGCCCCACCCCGGGGGGGGACTATGGCTACACCTTC
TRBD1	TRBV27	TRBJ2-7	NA	CASRSGTGGGNEQYF	TGTGCCAGCCGATCTGGGACAGGGGGGGGAAACGAGCAGTACTTC